This T cell receptor beta chain derives from a study of T cell repertoires in cytomegalovirus infection. Turning to the study itself: The authors relied on CMV epitopes, both recently identified HLA-C-restricted and well-studied HLA-B-restricted. Signatures in public TCR beta sequences pointed to both CMV infection and matching HLA type.

TCRdb reprocessed the reads with MiXCR, giving one entry per CDR3 protein. This sample has more than 250,000 distinct CDR3 sequences, with roughly 25% found just once. The CDR3 totals 15 residues. Trimming removed 3 bases at V and 2 bases at J, with 11 bases between. Germline V CDR1 and CDR2: SGHTA, FQGTGA. This clonotype was recorded many times. Its specificity is not known. The origin of this receptor is a human donor in good health (CMV status not recorded). Some clones in this sample may be carry-over from other donors' samples. This chain connects TRBV7-3 to TRBJ2-1, with no clear D. The sample was cultured PBMCs, taken from culture after CMV antigen stimulation. The CDR3 DNA follows: TGTGCCAGCAGCTTTCGTCCATTGCCCTACAATGAGCAGTTCTTC. Encoded protein: CASSFRPLPYNEQFF. The variable domain in full, completed from reference TRBV7-3 and TRBJ2-1, reads GAGVSQTPSNKVTEKGKYVELRCDPISGHTALYWYRQSLGQGPEFLIYFQGTGAADDSGLPNDRFFAVRPEGSVSTLKIQRTERGDSAVYLCASSFRPLPYNEQFFGPGTRLTVL.